Presented here are 20 T cell receptor beta chains from one specimen sequenced in a study of early T cells in non-severe SARS-CoV-2 infection. Using its own MiXCR run on the 5' RACE reads, TCRdb lists one record per CDR3 protein. The data contain roughly 43,000 distinct CDR3 sequences, 23% of them singletons. The sequenced sample was whole blood, obtained at baseline. Every receptor here comes from an adult who was a healthcare worker with PCR-confirmed SARS-CoV-2 infection or an uninfected control (not recorded which).

This clonotype was picked up a small number of times. This chain links TRBV4-1 with TRBJ1-2; 7 bases align to TRBD1. With 6 bases clipped from V and 4 bases from J, the junction kept 17 bases outside the gene matches. The CDR3 has 17 amino acids. The germline V gene has CDR1 MGHRA and CDR2 YSYEKL. Written as DNA, the CDR3 is TGCGCCAGCAGTCCACCCCCGGGGACAGTTACTTTCTATGGCTACACCTTC. It is translated as CASSPPPGTVTFYGYTF.

The rearrangement uses TRBV7-9 and TRBJ2-7; the match to TRBD1 covers 7 bases. The CDR3 is 15 residues long. J gave up 0 bases and V 4 bases, and 6 bases lay outside the gene matches. Looked up from germline, CDR1 is SEHNR and CDR2 is FQNEAQ (reference sequence). The CDR3 DNA sequence: TGTGCCAGCAGCTCTACTCGACAGGGCTCCTACGAGCAGTACTTC. Translating gives CASSSTRQGSYEQYF.

This sequence joins TRBV10-1 and TRBJ2-7; D unresolved. The CDR3 totals 16 residues. In germline, CDR1 is WNHNN, CDR2 SYGVQD (reference sequence). Trimming removed 3 bases at V and 0 bases at J, with 15 bases between. The CDR3 DNA sequence: TGCGCCAGCAGTGATCGGCAGAACCTATTCTCCTACGAGCAGTACTTC. The encoded protein is CASSDRQNLFSYEQYF.

This rearrangement joins TRBV27 to TRBJ1-2; TRBD1 agrees at 8 bases. With 5 bases clipped from V and 5 bases from J, the junction kept 13 bases outside the gene matches. This CDR3 comprises 16 residues. Germline CDR1 MNHEY, CDR2 SMNVEV (reference sequence). DNA for the CDR3: TGTGCCAGCAGTGTGACAGGGGTCCTTCGGGGGTATGGCTACACCTTC. Protein: CASSVTGVLRGYGYTF.

This chain joins TRBV5-1 and TRBJ2-2; D is unresolved. The V and J ends lost 2 bases and 7 bases respectively, with 12 bases between them. CDR3 length: 14 amino acids. Germline lookup yields CDR1 SGHRS and CDR2 YFSETQ. CDR3 nucleotide sequence: TGCGCCAGCAGCTTCGAAGGGTACGGCGGGGAGCTGTTTTTT. It specifies CASSFEGYGGELFF.

This clonotype was picked up a small number of times. This chain uses TRBV29-1 with TRBJ2-7; a possible D gene is TRBD2 (5 bases). The CDR3 is 10 amino acids. V lost 2 bases to trimming and J lost 10 bases, with 9 bases between them. The germline V gene encodes CDR1 SQVTM and CDR2 ANQGSEA. CDR3 protein: CSVERDPQYF. For the CDR3, the DNA is TGCAGCGTTGAACGGGATCCCCAGTACTTC.

In nucleotides, the CDR3 is TGTGCCAGCAGCTTGGACAGGACTAGCGGAGAGCTGTTTTTT. It specifies CASSLDRTSGELFF. The V and J genes are TRBV5-5 and TRBJ2-2, with TRBD2 matching 10 bases. V was clipped by 0 bases and J by 11 bases; unmatched bases: 4. The CDR3 spans 14 residues. Germline lookup yields CDR1 SGHKS and CDR2 YYEKEE (reference sequence).

This clonotype was picked up many times. V is TRBV6-4 and J is TRBJ2-2, with TRBD2 identical over 7 bases. V lost 2 bases to trimming and J lost 4 bases; unmatched junction nucleotides: 7. CDR1 and CDR2 (germline): MRHNA, SNTAGT. CDR3 size: 16 residues. As DNA, the CDR3 is TGTGCCAGCAGTGACGGGGCTAGCGGTCCCACCGGGGAGCTGTTTTTT. Translating gives CASSDGASGPTGELFF.

This rearrangement joins TRBV7-9 to TRBJ1-2; tentative D call: TRBD1 (6 bases). V was trimmed by 2 bases and J by 7 bases, leaving 14 bases between them. The length of the CDR3 is 14 residues. Germline-derived CDR1 and CDR2 are SEHNR and FQNEAQ (reference sequence). CDR3 sequence reads: CASSLTGQPAGYTF. In DNA, the CDR3 is TGTGCCAGCAGCTTAACAGGGCAGCCTGCTGGCTACACCTTC.

The chain has TRBV6-1 and TRBJ2-1; tentatively, D is TRBD1 (5 bases). The CDR3 contains 13 residues. V was cut by 11 bases and J by 3 bases, with 14 bases left in between. Germline lookup yields CDR1 MNHNS and CDR2 SASEGT. Here the CDR3 reads CAGTSDIYNEQFF. The CDR3 DNA reads TGTGCCGGTACCTCGGACATCTACAATGAGCAGTTCTTC.

The V gene is TRBV5-6, the J gene TRBJ1-6; 8 bases are shared with TRBD1. Germline V gene lookup returns CDR1 SGHDT and CDR2 YYEEEE. Trimming removed 3 bases from V and 7 bases from J; junction bases left unmatched: 6. CDR3 size: 15 residues. DNA of the CDR3: TGTGCCAGCAGCTGGACGGACAGGGCAAATTCACCCCTCCACTTT. As protein: CASSWTDRANSPLHF.

This clonotype was picked up a small number of times. The DNA for the CDR3 is TGTGCCAGCAGCCAGGGACGGGACAGGGACCACGAGCAGTACTTC. Its translation is CASSQGRDRDHEQYF. The J gene is TRBJ2-7, the V gene TRBV14; 9 bases are a match to TRBD1. This CDR3 region has 15 residues. The V segment lost 3 bases and the J segment 5 bases; nucleotides outside the gene matches: 8. The germline V gene has CDR1 SGHDN and CDR2 FVKESK.

CDR3 sequence (DNA): TGTGCCAGCAGCTTTAACGACGGCTACGAGCAGTACTTC. It is translated as CASSFNDGYEQYF. This rearrangement joins TRBV7-2 to TRBJ2-7; D uncertain. The CDR3 totals 13 residues. With 3 bases removed from V and 3 bases from J, the gap between germline ends came to 9 bases. Germline V lookup: CDR1 SGHTA, CDR2 FQGNSA.

The chain has TRBV19 and TRBJ1-6, with TRBD1 as a possible D gene (6 bases). This CDR3 is 15 amino acids long. V lost 7 bases and J lost 9, with 19 bases in between. The V gene's germline CDR1 is LNHDA and CDR2 SQIVND (reference sequence). CDR3 DNA sequence: TGTGCCAGTACCCTATTCCGGGACACGGTTTCACCCCTCCACTTT. Amino acid sequence: CASTLFRDTVSPLHF. Full variable domain (remainder filled in from reference TRBV19 and TRBJ1-6): DGGITQSPKYLFRKEGQNVTLSCEQNLNHDAMYWYRQDPGQGLRLIYYSQIVNDFQKGDIAEGYSVSREKKESFPLTVTSAQKNPTAFYLCASTLFRDTVSPLHFGNGTRLTVT.

The chain uses TRBV12-3 or TRBV12-4 and TRBJ1-1, with 7 bases identical to TRBD1. Trimming at V came to 2 bases and at J to 0 bases, leaving 9 bases not matched to a gene. This CDR3 spans 17 amino acids. CDR3 in amino acids: CASSLTQTGPLNTEAFF. The CDR3, as DNA: TGTGCCAGCAGTTTAACTCAGACAGGGCCATTGAACACTGAAGCTTTCTTT.

This chain links TRBV7-9 with TRBJ2-5; 10 bases match TRBD2. The CDR3 has 16 amino acids. The ends lost 5 bases at V and 5 bases at J; junction bases unmatched: 11. The germline V gene encodes CDR1 SEHNR and CDR2 FQNEAQ (reference sequence). The CDR3 bases are TGTGCCAGCAGCCCGACAGCGGGGGGGCCTGAGGAGACCCAGTACTTC. As protein: CASSPTAGGPEETQYF.

This chain connects TRBV5-1 to TRBJ2-3; 8 positions match TRBD2. The ends lost 1 base at V and 4 bases at J; junction bases unmatched: 5. CDR1 SGHRS and CDR2 YFSETQ come from the germline V gene. CDR3 length: 15 amino acids. This chain's CDR3 is CASSLRGGRADTQYF. CDR3 sequence (DNA): TGCGCCAGCAGCTTGCGGGGGGGCCGTGCAGATACGCAGTATTTT.

The gene calls are TRBV24-1 and TRBJ2-1; 8 bases align to TRBD2. Germline assignment: CDR1 KGHDR and CDR2 SFDVKD. The CDR3 extends over 16 amino acids. Trimming at V came to 3 bases and at J to 8 bases, leaving 11 bases not matched to a gene. The chain's CDR3 is CATSDPVGGGPDEQFF. The CDR3, as DNA: TGTGCCACCAGTGATCCCGTCGGCGGGGGGCCGGATGAGCAGTTCTTC.

This clonotype came up many times. The chain carries TRBV19 and TRBJ2-7, with a weak D call TRBD1 (6 bases). Trimming took off 6 bases at V and 2 bases at J, with 11 bases between the two ends. The CDR3 is made up of 13 amino acids. Germline CDR1 reads LNHDA; CDR2 reads SQIVND (reference sequence). The CDR3 region has the DNA TGTGCCAGTAGAGGGGACAAGACCTACGAGCAGTACTTC. Protein product: CASRGDKTYEQYF.

This clonotype has a count of ten or more. The chain links TRBV7-2 to TRBJ1-2; TRBD1 might be the D (5 bases). V was cut by 1 base and J by 5 bases, with 8 bases left in between. The CDR3 runs to 13 residues. From germline, CDR1 is SGHTA and CDR2 FQGNSA. The CDR3 DNA reads TGTGCCAGCAGCTTAGGACAGATTTATGGCTACACCTTC. This sequence encodes CASSLGQIYGYTF.